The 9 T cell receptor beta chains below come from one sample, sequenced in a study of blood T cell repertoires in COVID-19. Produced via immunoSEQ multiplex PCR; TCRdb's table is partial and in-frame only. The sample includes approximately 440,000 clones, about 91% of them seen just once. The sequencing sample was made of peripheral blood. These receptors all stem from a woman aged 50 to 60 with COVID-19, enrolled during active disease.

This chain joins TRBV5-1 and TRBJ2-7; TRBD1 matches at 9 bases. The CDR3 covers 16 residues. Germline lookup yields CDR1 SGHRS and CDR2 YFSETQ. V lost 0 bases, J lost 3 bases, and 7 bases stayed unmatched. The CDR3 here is CASSLVGQGTFYEQYF. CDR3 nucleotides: TGCGCCAGCAGCTTGGTAGGACAGGGGACTTTCTACGAGCAGTACTTC.

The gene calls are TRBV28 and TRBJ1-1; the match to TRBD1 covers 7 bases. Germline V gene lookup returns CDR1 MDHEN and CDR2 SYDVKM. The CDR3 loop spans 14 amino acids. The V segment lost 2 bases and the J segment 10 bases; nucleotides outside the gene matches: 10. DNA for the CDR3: TGTGCCAGCAGTTTAAATACAGGGGAAGGAGGAGCTTTCTTT. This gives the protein CASSLNTGEGGAFF.

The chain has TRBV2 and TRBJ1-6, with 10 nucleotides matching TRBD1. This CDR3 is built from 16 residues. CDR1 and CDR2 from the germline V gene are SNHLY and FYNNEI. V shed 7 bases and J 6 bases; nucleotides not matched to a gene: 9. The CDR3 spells CASNPLRDRGNSPLHF. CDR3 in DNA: TGTGCCAGCAACCCACTCCGGGACAGGGGTAATTCACCCCTCCACTTT.

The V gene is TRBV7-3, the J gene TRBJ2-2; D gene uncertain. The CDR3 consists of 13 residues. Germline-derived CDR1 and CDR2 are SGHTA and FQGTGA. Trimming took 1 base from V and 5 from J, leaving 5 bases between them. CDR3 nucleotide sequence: TGTGCCAGCAGCTTAATACTGACCGGGGAGCTGTTTTTT. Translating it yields CASSLILTGELFF.

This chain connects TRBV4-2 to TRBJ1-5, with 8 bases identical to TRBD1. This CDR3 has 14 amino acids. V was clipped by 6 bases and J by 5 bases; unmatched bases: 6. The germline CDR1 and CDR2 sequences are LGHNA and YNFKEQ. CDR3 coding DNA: TGTGCCAGCAGGAAGACAGGGGAGGATCAGCCCCAGCATTTT. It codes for CASRKTGEDQPQHF.

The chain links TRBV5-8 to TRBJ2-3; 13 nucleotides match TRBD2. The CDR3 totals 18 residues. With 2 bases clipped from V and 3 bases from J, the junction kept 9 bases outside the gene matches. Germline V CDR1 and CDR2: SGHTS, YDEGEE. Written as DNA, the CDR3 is TGTGCCAGCAGCTTCGCCGGGACTAGCGGGGCAACAACAGATACGCAGTATTTT. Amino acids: CASSFAGTSGATTDTQYF. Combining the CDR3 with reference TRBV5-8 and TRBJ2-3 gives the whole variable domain EAGVTQSPTHLIKTRGQQATLRCSPISGHTSVYWYQQALGLGLQFLLWYDEGEERNRGNFPPRFSGRQFPNYSSELNVNALELEDSALYLCASSFAGTSGATTDTQYFGPGTRLTVL.

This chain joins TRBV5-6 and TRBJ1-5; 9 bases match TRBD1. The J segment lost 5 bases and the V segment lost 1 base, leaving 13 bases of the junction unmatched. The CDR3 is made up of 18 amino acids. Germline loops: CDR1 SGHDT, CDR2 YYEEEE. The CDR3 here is CASSLSGTGLLLDQPQHF. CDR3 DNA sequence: TGTGCCAGCAGCTTGTCTGGGACAGGGCTCTTACTAGATCAGCCCCAGCATTTT.

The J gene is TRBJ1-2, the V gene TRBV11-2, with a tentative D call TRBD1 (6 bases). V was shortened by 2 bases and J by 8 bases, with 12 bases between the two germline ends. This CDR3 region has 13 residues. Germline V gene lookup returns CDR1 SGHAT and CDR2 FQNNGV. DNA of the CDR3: TGTGCCAGCAGCTTAACAGGGAGAGGAGGCTACACCTTC. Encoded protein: CASSLTGRGGYTF. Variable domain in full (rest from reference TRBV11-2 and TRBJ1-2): EAGVAQSPRYKIIEKRQSVAFWCNPISGHATLYWYQQILGQGPKLLIQFQNNGVVDDSQLPKDRFSAERLKGVDSTLKIQPAKLEDSAVYLCASSLTGRGGYTFGSGTRLTVV.

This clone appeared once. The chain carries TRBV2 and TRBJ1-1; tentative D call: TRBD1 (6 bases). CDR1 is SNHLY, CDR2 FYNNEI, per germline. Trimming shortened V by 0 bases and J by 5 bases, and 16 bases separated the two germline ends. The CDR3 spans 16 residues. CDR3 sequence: CASSEALLGGATEAFF. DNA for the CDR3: TGTGCCAGCAGTGAAGCGCTTCTAGGGGGGGCAACTGAAGCTTTCTTT. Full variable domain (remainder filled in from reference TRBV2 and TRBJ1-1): EPEVTQTPSHQVTQMGQEVILRCVPISNHLYFYWYRQILGQKVEFLVSFYNNEISEKSEIFDDQFSVERPDGSNFTLKIRSTKLEDSAMYFCASSEALLGGATEAFFGQGTRLTVV.